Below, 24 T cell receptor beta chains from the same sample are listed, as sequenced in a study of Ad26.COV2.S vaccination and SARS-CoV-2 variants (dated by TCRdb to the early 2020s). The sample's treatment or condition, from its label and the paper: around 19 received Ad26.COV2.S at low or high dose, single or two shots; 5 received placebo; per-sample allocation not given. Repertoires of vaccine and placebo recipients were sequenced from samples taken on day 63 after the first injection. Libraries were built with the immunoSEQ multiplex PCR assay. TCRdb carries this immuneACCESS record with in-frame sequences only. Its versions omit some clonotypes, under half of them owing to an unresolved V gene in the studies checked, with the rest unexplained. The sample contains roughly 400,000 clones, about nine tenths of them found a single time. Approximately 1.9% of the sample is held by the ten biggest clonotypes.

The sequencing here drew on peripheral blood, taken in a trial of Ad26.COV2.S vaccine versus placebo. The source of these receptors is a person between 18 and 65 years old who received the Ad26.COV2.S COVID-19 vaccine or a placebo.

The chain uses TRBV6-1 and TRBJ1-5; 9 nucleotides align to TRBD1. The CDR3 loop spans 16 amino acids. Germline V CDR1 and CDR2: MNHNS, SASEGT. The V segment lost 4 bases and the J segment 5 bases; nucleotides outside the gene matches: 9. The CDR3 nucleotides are TGTGCCAGCAGTGCGTTCGGACAGGGGCCTTATCAGCCCCAGCATTTT. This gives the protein CASSAFGQGPYQPQHF.

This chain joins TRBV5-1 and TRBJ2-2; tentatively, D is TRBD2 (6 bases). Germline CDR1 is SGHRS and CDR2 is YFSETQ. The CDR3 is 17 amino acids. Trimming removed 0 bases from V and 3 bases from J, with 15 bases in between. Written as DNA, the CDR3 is TGCGCCAGCAGCTTGGGCTGGGGACTGGGAGACACCGGGGAGCTGTTTTTT. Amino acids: CASSLGWGLGDTGELFF.

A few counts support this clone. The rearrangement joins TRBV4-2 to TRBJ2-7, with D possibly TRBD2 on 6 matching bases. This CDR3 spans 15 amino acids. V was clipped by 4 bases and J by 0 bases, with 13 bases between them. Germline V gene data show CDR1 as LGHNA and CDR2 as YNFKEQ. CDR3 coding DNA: TGTGCCAGCAGCCCTCAGCGGGCCAGCTCCTACGAGCAGTACTTC. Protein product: CASSPQRASSYEQYF.

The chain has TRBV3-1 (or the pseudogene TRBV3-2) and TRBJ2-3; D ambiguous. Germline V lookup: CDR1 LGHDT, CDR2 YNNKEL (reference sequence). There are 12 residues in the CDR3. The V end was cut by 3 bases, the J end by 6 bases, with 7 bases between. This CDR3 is CASSQFGDTQYF. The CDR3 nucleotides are TGTGCCAGCAGCCAGTTCGGGGATACGCAGTATTTT.

CDR3 nucleotides: TGCGCCAGCAGCTTGGCGTTGAGCTCCTACAATGAGCAGTTCTTC. It codes for CASSLALSSYNEQFF. V and J are TRBV5-1 and TRBJ2-1; no clear D gene. In germline, CDR1 is SGHRS, CDR2 YFSETQ. Trimming left V 0 bases short and J 0 bases short, with 7 bases between. The CDR3 covers 15 residues.

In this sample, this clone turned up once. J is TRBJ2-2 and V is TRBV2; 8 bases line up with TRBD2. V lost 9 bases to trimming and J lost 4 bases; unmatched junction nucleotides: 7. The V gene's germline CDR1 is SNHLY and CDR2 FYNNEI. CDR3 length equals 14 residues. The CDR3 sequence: CARGGTRGTGELFF. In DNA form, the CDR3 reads TGTGCCAGGGGGGGGACTAGGGGCACCGGGGAGCTGTTTTTT.

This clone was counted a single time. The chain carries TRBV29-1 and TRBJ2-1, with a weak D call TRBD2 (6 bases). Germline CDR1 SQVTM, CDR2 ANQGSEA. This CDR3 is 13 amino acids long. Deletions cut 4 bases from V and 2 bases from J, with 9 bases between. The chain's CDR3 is CSVVGGAYNEQFF. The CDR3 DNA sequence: TGCAGCGTTGTTGGCGGGGCCTACAATGAGCAGTTCTTC.

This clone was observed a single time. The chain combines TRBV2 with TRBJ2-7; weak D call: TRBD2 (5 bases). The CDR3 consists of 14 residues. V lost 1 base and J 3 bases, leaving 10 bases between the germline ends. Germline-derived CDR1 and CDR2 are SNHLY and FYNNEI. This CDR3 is CASSEDLGSYEQYF. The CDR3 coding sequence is TGTGCCAGCAGTGAAGATTTAGGGAGCTACGAGCAGTACTTC. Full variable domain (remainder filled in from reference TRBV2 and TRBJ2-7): EPEVTQTPSHQVTQMGQEVILRCVPISNHLYFYWYRQILGQKVEFLVSFYNNEISEKSEIFDDQFSVERPDGSNFTLKIRSTKLEDSAMYFCASSEDLGSYEQYFGPGTRLTVT.

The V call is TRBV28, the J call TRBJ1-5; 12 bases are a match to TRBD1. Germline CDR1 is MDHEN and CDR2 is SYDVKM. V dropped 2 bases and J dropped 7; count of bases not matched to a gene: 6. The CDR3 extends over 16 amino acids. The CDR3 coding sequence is TGTGCCAGCAGTTTAGGGACAGGGGGCGCCAGGCAGCCCCAGCATTTT. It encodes CASSLGTGGARQPQHF. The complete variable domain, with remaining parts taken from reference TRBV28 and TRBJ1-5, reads DVKVTQSSRYLVKRTGEKVFLECVQDMDHENMFWYRQDPGLGLRLIYFSYDVKMKEKGDIPEGYSVSREKKERFSLILESASTNQTSMYLCASSLGTGGARQPQHFGDGTRLSIL.

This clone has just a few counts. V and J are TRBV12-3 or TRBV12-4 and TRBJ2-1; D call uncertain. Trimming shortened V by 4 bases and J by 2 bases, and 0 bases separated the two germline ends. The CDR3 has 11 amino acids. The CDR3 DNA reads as TGTGCCAGCAGTTCCTACAATGAGCAGTTCTTC. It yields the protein CASSSYNEQFF.

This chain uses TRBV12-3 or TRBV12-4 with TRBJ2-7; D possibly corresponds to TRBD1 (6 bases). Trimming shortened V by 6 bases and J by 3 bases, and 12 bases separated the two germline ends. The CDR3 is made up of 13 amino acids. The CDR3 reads CASSRDTDYEQYF. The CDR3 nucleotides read TGTGCCAGCAGCCGGGACACTGACTACGAGCAGTACTTC.

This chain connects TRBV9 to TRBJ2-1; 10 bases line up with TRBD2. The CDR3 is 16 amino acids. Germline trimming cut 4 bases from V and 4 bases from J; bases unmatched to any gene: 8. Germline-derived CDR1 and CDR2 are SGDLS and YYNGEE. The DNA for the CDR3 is TGTGCCAGCAGCCCTGATGGACTAGCGGATTACAATGAGCAGTTCTTC. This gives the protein CASSPDGLADYNEQFF.

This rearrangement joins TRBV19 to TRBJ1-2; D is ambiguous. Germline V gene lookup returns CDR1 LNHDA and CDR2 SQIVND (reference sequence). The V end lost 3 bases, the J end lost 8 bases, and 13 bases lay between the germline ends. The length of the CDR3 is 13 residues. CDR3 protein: CASSIAKTGGYTF. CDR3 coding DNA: TGTGCCAGTAGTATTGCCAAGACTGGGGGCTACACCTTC.

The CDR3 here is CASSQGVQRDNYEQYF. Here the CDR3 DNA reads TGCGCCAGCAGCCAAGGCGTCCAGCGGGACAACTACGAGCAGTACTTC. The chain links TRBV4-1 to TRBJ2-7; D perhaps matches TRBD2 (7 bases). CDR1 is MGHRA and CDR2 is YSYEKL in the germline V gene. The CDR3 consists of 16 residues. V was clipped by 1 base and J by 3 bases, with 16 bases between them.

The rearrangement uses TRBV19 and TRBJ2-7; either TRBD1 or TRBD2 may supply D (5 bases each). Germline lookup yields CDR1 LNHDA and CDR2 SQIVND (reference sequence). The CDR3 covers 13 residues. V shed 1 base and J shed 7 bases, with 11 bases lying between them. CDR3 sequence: CASSIARGWEQYF. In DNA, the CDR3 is TGTGCCAGTAGTATAGCGAGGGGTTGGGAGCAGTACTTC.

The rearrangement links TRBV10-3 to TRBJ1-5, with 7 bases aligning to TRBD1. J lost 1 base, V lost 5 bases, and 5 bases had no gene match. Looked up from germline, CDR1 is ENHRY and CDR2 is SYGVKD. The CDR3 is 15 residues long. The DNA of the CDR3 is TGTGCCATCAGTAATGGGACAGCGAGCAATCAGCCCCAGCATTTT. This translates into CAISNGTASNQPQHF.

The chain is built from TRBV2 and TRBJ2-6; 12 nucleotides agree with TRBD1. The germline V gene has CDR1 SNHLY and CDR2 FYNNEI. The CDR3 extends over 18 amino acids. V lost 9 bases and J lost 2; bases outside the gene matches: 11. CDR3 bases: TGTGCCAGACGTGACCCGGGACAGGGGGCGACTGGGGCCAACGTCCTGACTTTC. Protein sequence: CARRDPGQGATGANVLTF.

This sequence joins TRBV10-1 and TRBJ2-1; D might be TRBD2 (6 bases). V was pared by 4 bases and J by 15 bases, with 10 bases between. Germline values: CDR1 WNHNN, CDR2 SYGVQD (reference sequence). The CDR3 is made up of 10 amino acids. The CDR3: CASSVGLPFF. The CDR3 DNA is TGCGCCAGCAGTGTGGGACTGCCGTTCTTC.

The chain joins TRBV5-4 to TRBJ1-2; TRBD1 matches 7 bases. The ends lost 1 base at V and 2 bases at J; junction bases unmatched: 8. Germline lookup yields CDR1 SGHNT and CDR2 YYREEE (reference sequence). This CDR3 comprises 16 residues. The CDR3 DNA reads TGTGCCAGCAGCTTGCCTAAGACAGGGACCAACTATGGCTACACCTTC. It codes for CASSLPKTGTNYGYTF.

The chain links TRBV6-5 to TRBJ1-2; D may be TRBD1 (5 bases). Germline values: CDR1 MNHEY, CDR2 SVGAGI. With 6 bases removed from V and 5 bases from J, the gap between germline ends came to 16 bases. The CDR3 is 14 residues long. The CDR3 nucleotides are TGTGCCAGCAGCAACGCTGGGGGACGGTATGGCTACACCTTC. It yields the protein CASSNAGGRYGYTF.

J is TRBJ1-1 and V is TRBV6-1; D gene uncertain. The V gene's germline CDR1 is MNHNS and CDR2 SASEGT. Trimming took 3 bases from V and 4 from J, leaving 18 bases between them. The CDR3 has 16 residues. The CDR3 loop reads CASSDLRRVWGTEAFF. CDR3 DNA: TGTGCCAGCAGTGATCTGAGGAGGGTCTGGGGCACTGAAGCTTTCTTT.

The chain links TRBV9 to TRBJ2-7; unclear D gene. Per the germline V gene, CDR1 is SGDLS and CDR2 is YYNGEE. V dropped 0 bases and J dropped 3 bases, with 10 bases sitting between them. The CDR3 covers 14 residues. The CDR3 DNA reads TGTGCCAGCAGCGTAGCTGGGGAAGGCTACGAGCAGTACTTC. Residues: CASSVAGEGYEQYF.

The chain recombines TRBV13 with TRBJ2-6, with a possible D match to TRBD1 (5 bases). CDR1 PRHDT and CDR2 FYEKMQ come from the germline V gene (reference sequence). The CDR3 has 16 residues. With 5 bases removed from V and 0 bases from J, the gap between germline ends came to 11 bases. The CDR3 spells CASSKRQTSGANVLTF. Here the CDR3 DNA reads TGTGCCAGCAGCAAGAGACAGACCTCTGGGGCCAACGTCCTGACTTTC.

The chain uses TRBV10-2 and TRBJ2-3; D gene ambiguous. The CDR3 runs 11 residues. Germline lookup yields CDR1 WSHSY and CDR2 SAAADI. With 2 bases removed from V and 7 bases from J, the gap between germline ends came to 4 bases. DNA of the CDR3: TGCGCCAGCAGTGAGCGATATACGCAGTATTTT. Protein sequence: CASSERYTQYF.